This TCR beta chain was captured by sequencing in a study of cytomegalovirus exposure and HLA in healthy donors. General study findings and limits: With high specificity and sensitivity, the classifier reportedly diagnosed cytomegalovirus status. A later look showed TCR association rates differing by HLA locus, highest for DRB1 and lowest for HLA-C.

V was pared by 3 bases and J by 0 bases, with 9 bases between. The CDR3 has 15 amino acids. CDR1 and CDR2 from the germline V gene are KGHSH and LQKENI. In this sample, this clone turned up once. What it recognizes is unknown. In the PCR, 60 Vbeta and 13 Jbeta primers were used. In the original workflow: Later reanalysis found 75 million to 100 million unique TCR beta chains, roughly 9.9 million of them shared. Clones were read by immunoSEQ multiplex PCR, and TCRdb kept only the in-frame ones, dropping some. V, J and clone size are taken as reported in that table, and D and trimming were inferred from the DNA itself. This table has 150,000 to 200,000 clones, under 80% appearing once.

This TCR came from a man aged 35-49 years in good health and CMV-seronegative. The chain couples TRBV18 to TRBJ1-5; D not certain. Sequences were obtained from PBMCs. The chain's CDR3 is CASSPSGYSNQPQHF. CDR3 coding DNA: TGTGCCAGCTCACCCAGCGGTTATAGCAATCAGCCCCAGCATTTT.